This T cell receptor (beta chain) is drawn from a study of T cell repertoires in cytomegalovirus infection. One entry per CDR3 protein results from TCRdb running MiXCR on the reads. The table has approximately 270,000 distinct CDR3 sequences, roughly a fifth seen once. Turning to this clonotype: Antigen: not known.

Germline CDR1 and CDR2: SGHDN and FVKESK. This CDR3 is 17 amino acids long. V was clipped by 0 bases and J by 5 bases, with 17 bases between them. This clonotype was sampled from a human donor in good health (CMV status not recorded). Some clones in this sample may be carry-over from other donors' samples. This specimen consisted of cultured PBMCs, obtained from culture after CMV antigen stimulation. V gene TRBV14 combines with J gene TRBJ2-1; D is unclear. The CDR3 nucleotides are TGTGCCAGCAGCCAAGAACTAACAGCGCTTGATCACAATGAGCAGTTCTTC. The encoded protein is CASSQELTALDHNEQFF.